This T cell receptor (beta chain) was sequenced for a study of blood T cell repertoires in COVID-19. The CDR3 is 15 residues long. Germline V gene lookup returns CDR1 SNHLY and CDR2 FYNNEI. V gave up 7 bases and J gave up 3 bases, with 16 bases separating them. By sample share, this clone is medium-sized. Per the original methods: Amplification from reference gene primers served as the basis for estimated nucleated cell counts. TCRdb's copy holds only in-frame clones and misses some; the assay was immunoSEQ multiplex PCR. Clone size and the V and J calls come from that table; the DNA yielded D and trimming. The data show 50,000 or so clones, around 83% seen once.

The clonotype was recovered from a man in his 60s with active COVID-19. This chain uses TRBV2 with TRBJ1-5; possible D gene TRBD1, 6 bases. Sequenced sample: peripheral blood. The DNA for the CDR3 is TGTGCCAGCAAAGAAGGGGGGGGTTCCAATCAGCCCCAGCATTTT. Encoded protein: CASKEGGGSNQPQHF.